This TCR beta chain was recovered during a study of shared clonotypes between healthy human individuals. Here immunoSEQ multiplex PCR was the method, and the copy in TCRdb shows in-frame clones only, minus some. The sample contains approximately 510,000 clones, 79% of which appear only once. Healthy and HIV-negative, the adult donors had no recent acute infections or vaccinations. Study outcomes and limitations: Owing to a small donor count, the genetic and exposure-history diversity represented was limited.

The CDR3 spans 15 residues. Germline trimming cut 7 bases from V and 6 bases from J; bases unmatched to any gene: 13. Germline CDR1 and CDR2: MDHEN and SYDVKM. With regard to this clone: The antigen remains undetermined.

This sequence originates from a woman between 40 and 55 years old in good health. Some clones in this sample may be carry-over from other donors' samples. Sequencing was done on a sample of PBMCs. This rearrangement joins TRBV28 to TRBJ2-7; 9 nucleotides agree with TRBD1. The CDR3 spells CASTPATGGSGEQYF. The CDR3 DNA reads TGTGCCAGCACCCCCGCAACAGGGGGCTCGGGCGAGCAGTACTTC.